The entry below gives a single T cell receptor (beta chain) sequence along with its context. This entry is derived from a study of blood T cell repertoires in COVID-19. At the level of the study: Acute and convalescent COVID-19 specimens originated in the United States, Italy and Spain.

The germline V gene has CDR1 SGDLS and CDR2 YYNGEE. V dropped 3 bases and J dropped 7 bases, with 14 bases sitting between them. The CDR3 totals 14 residues. Original processing notes: Amplification from reference gene primers served as the basis for estimated nucleated cell counts. Only in-frame clones appear in the TCRdb table, and some are missing; sequencing was by immunoSEQ multiplex PCR. That table gives V, J and clone size, and the DNA gave D and trimming. Altogether about 100,000 clones are present, around 85% being singletons, with the ten largest covering around 13%. The sequenced sample consisted of peripheral blood. The rearrangement joins TRBV9 to TRBJ1-5, with D possibly being TRBD1 (6 bases). The receptor was isolated from a human donor in a cohort sampled during active COVID-19. The CDR3 sequence: CASSAEIGGQPQHF. The CDR3 DNA sequence: TGTGCCAGCAGCGCTGAGATTGGGGGCCAGCCCCAGCATTTT.